Here is one T cell receptor beta chain with its context. Its antigen is not identified. This sample was included in a study of CD4+ T cells in melanoma. The study's findings and limits: CD8+ T cell, macrophage and B cell function reportedly correlated with neoantigen-specific CD4+ T cells. Neoantigen-specific CD4+ T cells in melanoma reportedly had diverse differentiation states.

V was shortened by 2 bases and J by 1 base, with 5 bases between the two germline ends. The CDR3 sequence is 13 residues long. CDR1 is SSHAT, CDR2 FNYEAQ, per germline (reference sequence). The method was immunoSEQ multiplex PCR; TCRdb's version includes in-frame clones alone and lacks a portion of them. The repertoire holds 9,500 to 12,000 clones, with about 72% as singletons. This receptor was taken from a human donor with melanoma. What was sequenced was cells from a culture (not recorded whether cultured in vitro). The chain couples TRBV7-7 to TRBJ1-1; no clear D gene. The CDR3 loop reads CASSLNGNTEAFF. In DNA, the CDR3 is TGTGCCAGCAGCTTAAACGGGAACACTGAAGCTTTCTTT.